This entry lists 25 T cell receptor beta chains sequenced from one sample in a study of shared clonotypes between healthy human individuals. CD45RO negativity and positive selection for CCR7 defined naive CD8 cells, a population that excluded terminally differentiated effector memory CD45RA+ cells. Sequencing used immunoSEQ multiplex PCR; TCRdb keeps in-frame clones, though not all of them. Found here are around 600,000 clones, roughly 98% of them singletons; the top ten hold 0.25% to 0.35%. Sequences were obtained from naive CD8+ T cells sorted from blood. These receptors were taken from a man aged 30 to 39 in good health.

CDR3 region: CASSLEPGGSLEQYF. Written as DNA, the CDR3 is TGTGCCAGCAGCTTAGAGCCCGGGGGGAGCCTCGAGCAGTACTTC. J is TRBJ2-7 and V is TRBV7-6; 7 positions match TRBD2. Per the germline V gene, CDR1 is SGHVS and CDR2 is FNYEAQ. This CDR3 comprises 15 residues. J gave up 6 bases and V 1 base, and 9 bases lay outside the gene matches. The full variable domain, with the rest looked up from reference TRBV7-6 and TRBJ2-7, is GAGVSQSPRYKVTKRGQDVALRCDPISGHVSLYWYRQALGQGPEFLTYFNYEAQQDKSGLPNDRFSAERPEGSISTLTIQRTEQRDSAMYRCASSLEPGGSLEQYFGPGTRLTVT.

The chain employs TRBV7-9 and TRBJ1-2; D unclear. The germline V and J ends were trimmed by 7 bases and 3 bases, with 9 bases remaining between them. This CDR3 spans 12 amino acids. Germline CDR1 reads SEHNR; CDR2 reads FQNEAQ (reference sequence). The CDR3 sequence: CASKRVDYGYTF. The DNA of the CDR3 is TGTGCCAGCAAAAGGGTTGACTATGGCTACACCTTC.

The genes are TRBV7-9 and TRBJ2-5; D tentatively fits TRBD1 or TRBD2 (7 bases each). The CDR3 totals 15 residues. The ends were cut back, 4 bases at V and 2 bases at J, with 14 bases in the middle. Per the germline V gene, CDR1 is SEHNR and CDR2 is FQNEAQ (reference sequence). The CDR3 sequence is CASSSQGGLQETQYF. The CDR3, as DNA: TGTGCCAGCAGCTCCCAGGGGGGGCTGCAAGAGACCCAGTACTTC.

Notes on this clone: Different DNA sequences within this sample yield the same CDR3. The chain couples TRBV7-9 to TRBJ2-7, with a tentative D call TRBD1 (5 bases). V gave up 5 bases and J gave up 3 bases, with 14 bases separating them. Germline V CDR1 and CDR2: SEHNR, FQNEAQ (reference sequence). The CDR3 extends over 14 amino acids. The CDR3 loop is CASSPRTGIYEQYF. For the CDR3, the DNA is TGTGCCAGCAGCCCCAGAACAGGTATCTACGAGCAGTACTTC.

The chain has TRBV9 and TRBJ2-2, with unresolved D. Trimming shortened V by 0 bases and J by 0 bases, and 3 bases separated the two germline ends. The CDR3 is 14 residues long. From germline, CDR1 is SGDLS and CDR2 YYNGEE. CDR3 bases: TGTGCCAGCAGCGTAGGAGCGAACACCGGGGAGCTGTTTTTT. Its translation is CASSVGANTGELFF.

This clone has more than one count but fewer than ten. Additional DNA sequences in this sample encode the identical CDR3. This chain links TRBV27 with TRBJ2-7; 13 bases fit TRBD2. The CDR3 covers 15 residues. Germline assignment: CDR1 MNHEY and CDR2 SMNVEV (reference sequence). V lost 4 bases, J lost 3 bases, and 3 bases stayed unmatched. The CDR3 DNA is TGTGCCAGCAGTTCCGGGACTAGCGGGATCTACGAGCAGTACTTC. It translates to CASSSGTSGIYEQYF.

This rearrangement joins TRBV27 to TRBJ2-3, with TRBD2 as a possible D gene (6 bases). CDR1 is MNHEY and CDR2 is SMNVEV in the germline V gene (reference sequence). This CDR3 comprises 14 residues. V was cut by 4 bases and J by 0 bases, with 8 bases left in between. The CDR3 is CASSSLASTDTQYF. CDR3 sequence (DNA): TGTGCCAGCAGTTCCCTAGCGAGCACAGATACGCAGTATTTT.

The rearrangement links TRBV29-1 to TRBJ2-7; 10 nucleotides line up with TRBD1. Germline CDR1 is SQVTM and CDR2 is ANQGSEA. The CDR3 is made up of 13 amino acids. With 6 bases clipped from V and 7 bases from J, the junction kept 9 bases outside the gene matches. In DNA form, the CDR3 reads TGCAGCGTATTGGACAGGGGGTACGGTGAGCAGTACTTC. Protein product: CSVLDRGYGEQYF.

The J gene is TRBJ1-4, the V gene TRBV13; a weak D match, TRBD1 (5 bases). V was shortened by 3 bases and J by 0 bases, with 11 bases between the two germline ends. Germline CDR1 PRHDT, CDR2 FYEKMQ (reference sequence). The CDR3 length is 16 residues. The CDR3 DNA follows: TGTGCCAGCAGCTTTGGGGCCGCTCCAACTAATGAAAAACTGTTTTTT. Translation gives CASSFGAAPTNEKLFF.

The rearrangement joins TRBV25-1 to TRBJ1-1; no clear D gene. Germline values: CDR1 MGHDK, CDR2 SYGVNS. Trimming cost V 4 bases and J 3 bases, with 9 bases left between them. The CDR3 runs to 13 residues. The CDR3 DNA sequence: TGTGCCAGCAGTGGGGGTGGGTACACTGAAGCTTTCTTT. It codes for CASSGGGYTEAFF.

The chain employs TRBV7-9 and TRBJ2-7; 7 positions match TRBD1. CDR1 is SEHNR and CDR2 is FQNEAQ in the germline V gene (reference sequence). The V gene end was trimmed by 4 bases and the J gene end by 0 bases; junction bases not matched to a gene: 6. The CDR3 has 15 residues. The CDR3 sequence: CASSSDRASSYEQYF. The CDR3 DNA reads as TGTGCCAGCAGCTCCGACAGGGCAAGCTCCTACGAGCAGTACTTC.

The chain has TRBV5-6 and TRBJ2-1; 9 bases are shared with TRBD2. Germline lookup yields CDR1 SGHDT and CDR2 YYEEEE. CDR3 length equals 14 residues. The J segment lost 6 bases and the V segment lost 0 bases, leaving 1 base of the junction unmatched. As DNA, the CDR3 is TGTGCCAGCAGCTTGGTACTAGCGGGCAATGAGCAGTTCTTC. Residues: CASSLVLAGNEQFF. Full variable domain (outside the CDR3, taken from reference TRBV5-6 and TRBJ2-1): DAGVTQSPTHLIKTRGQQVTLRCSPKSGHDTVSWYQQALGQGPQFIFQYYEEEERQRGNFPDRFSGHQFPNYSSELNVNALLLGDSALYLCASSLVLAGNEQFFGPGTRLTVL.

J is TRBJ2-7 and V is TRBV6-1, with a tentative D call TRBD2 (7 bases). Trimming removed 1 base at V and 2 bases at J, with 18 bases between. The CDR3 totals 17 residues. CDR1 and CDR2 (germline): MNHNS, SASEGT. This CDR3 is CASSEGAGQRGTYEQYF. CDR3 in DNA: TGTGCCAGCAGTGAAGGAGCGGGACAAAGGGGGACCTACGAGCAGTACTTC.

This clone is a singleton in its sample. V and J are TRBV4-3 and TRBJ2-7; 11 positions agree with TRBD2. This CDR3 comprises 15 residues. Looked up from germline, CDR1 is LGHNA and CDR2 is YSLEER. V lost 4 bases and J lost 3; bases outside the gene matches: 5. DNA of the CDR3: TGCGCCAGCAGCCCCGGGACTAGCGGTATCTACGAGCAGTACTTC. It encodes CASSPGTSGIYEQYF.

This rearrangement joins TRBV5-1 to TRBJ1-5; possibly TRBD1 for D (5 bases). This CDR3 region has 13 residues. Per the germline V gene, CDR1 is SGHRS and CDR2 is YFSETQ. V was clipped by 4 bases and J by 4 bases, with 9 bases between them. The CDR3 nucleotides are TGCGCCAGCAGCGTGGGGCCGAATCAGCCCCAGCATTTT. Translation: CASSVGPNQPQHF.

Regarding this clone: This same CDR3 is encoded by further DNA sequences in the sample. The chain joins TRBV27 to TRBJ2-1, with 7 bases matching TRBD2. CDR1 and CDR2 from the germline V gene are MNHEY and SMNVEV (reference sequence). This CDR3 is built from 15 residues. V trimming: 3 bases; J trimming: 0 bases; junction bases outside the gene matches: 2. As DNA, the CDR3 is TGTGCCAGCAGTTTTGGCGGGAGCTCCTACAATGAGCAGTTCTTC. Its translation is CASSFGGSSYNEQFF.

DNA of the CDR3: TGTGCCAGCTCACCACCGGACAGGGGGGCGGAAAAACTGTTTTTT. It specifies CASSPPDRGAEKLFF. J is TRBJ1-4 and V is TRBV18, with 10 bases that match TRBD1. The CDR3 consists of 15 residues. Germline trimming cut 0 bases from V and 8 bases from J; bases unmatched to any gene: 3. The germline CDR1 and CDR2 sequences are KGHSH and LQKENI.

The V gene is TRBV13, the J gene TRBJ2-1, with 7 positions matching TRBD1. V trimming: 0 bases; J trimming: 0 bases; junction bases outside the gene matches: 2. The CDR3 spans 16 residues. Germline CDR1 reads PRHDT; CDR2 reads FYEKMQ (reference sequence). For the CDR3, the DNA is TGTGCCAGCAGCTTAGGGACAGGGAGCTCCTACAATGAGCAGTTCTTC. Translated: CASSLGTGSSYNEQFF.

The rearrangement uses TRBV19 and TRBJ2-7; no definite D call. V lost 7 bases and J 2 bases, leaving 9 bases between the germline ends. The CDR3 loop spans 12 amino acids. Looked up from germline, CDR1 is LNHDA and CDR2 is SQIVND (reference sequence). The CDR3 sequence: CASTGGTYEQYF. CDR3 nucleotide sequence: TGTGCCAGTACCGGCGGAACCTACGAGCAGTACTTC.

The V call is TRBV4-3, the J call TRBJ2-7; D is perhaps TRBD1 (5 bases). V was pared by 8 bases and J by 5 bases, with 16 bases between. CDR3 length: 13 amino acids. Germline-derived CDR1 and CDR2 are LGHNA and YSLEER. The CDR3 DNA reads TGCGCCAGCGGATCAAGTCAGGGCGACGAGCAGTACTTC. It specifies CASGSSQGDEQYF.

The J gene is TRBJ2-1, the V gene TRBV27; D is ambiguous. CDR3 length: 13 residues. Per the germline V gene, CDR1 is MNHEY and CDR2 is SMNVEV (reference sequence). V lost 5 bases, J lost 9 bases, and 14 bases lay in between. CDR3 amino acids: CASSPKRGGEQFF. The CDR3 coding sequence is TGTGCCAGCAGTCCAAAACGTGGCGGTGAGCAGTTCTTC.

This chain uses TRBV30 with TRBJ2-7, with 10 bases aligning to TRBD2. Germline CDR1 GTSNPN, CDR2 SVGIG (reference sequence). The V and J ends lost 5 bases and 3 bases, in that order; junction bases with no gene match: 13. The CDR3 totals 16 residues. This CDR3 is CAWGMKGLARFYEQYF. In DNA form, the CDR3 reads TGTGCCTGGGGGATGAAGGGACTAGCGAGATTCTACGAGCAGTACTTC.

The V call is TRBV5-1, the J call TRBJ2-5; D not certain. In germline, CDR1 is SGHRS, CDR2 YFSETQ. V was clipped by 4 bases and J by 3 bases, with 16 bases between them. The CDR3 is made up of 15 amino acids. CDR3 sequence: CASSPLPPPEETQYF. In nucleotides, the CDR3 is TGCGCCAGCAGCCCCCTCCCCCCCCCAGAAGAGACCCAGTACTTC.

This chain joins TRBV4-2 and TRBJ2-7; 11 bases match TRBD1. J was trimmed by 3 bases and V by 0 bases; bases with no gene match: 4. In germline, CDR1 is LGHNA, CDR2 YNFKEQ. The CDR3 has 16 residues. This CDR3 is CASSQDMGQGGYEQYF. The CDR3 DNA sequence: TGTGCCAGCAGCCAAGATATGGGACAGGGGGGCTACGAGCAGTACTTC.

The rearrangement joins TRBV7-9 to TRBJ2-3, with 9 positions matching TRBD2. V lost 4 bases to trimming and J lost 4 bases; unmatched junction nucleotides: 9. CDR1 and CDR2 (germline): SEHNR, FQNEAQ (reference sequence). CDR3 length: 16 residues. The CDR3 DNA sequence: TGTGCCAGCAGCTGGACTAGCGAGATACTCGCAGATACGCAGTATTTT. Protein sequence: CASSWTSEILADTQYF.